This T cell receptor (beta chain) was identified during a study of shared clonotypes between healthy human individuals (dated by TCRdb to the early 2020s). In the study overall: The cohort included three men and a couple of women between 18 and 49 years of age. For each donor, CD4 naive and CD4 memory were each run on three plates, CD8 naive on two plates, and CD8 memory on one plate. Blood TCR repertoires of about 5 healthy adults were deeply sequenced to estimate repertoire size and the extent of clonotype sharing between individuals. To increase sequencing depth and limit assay-specific biases, different laboratories used diverse techniques to prepare libraries and sequence TCR repertoires. Each donor's leukapheresis produced roughly between about 0.9 and 9.5 billion PBMCs.

Turning to this clone: Its antigen remains undetermined. No qualities accompany the bases; no much larger clone lies one base away.

The donors were healthy, HIV-negative adults with no recently reported acute infections or vaccinations. Only Caucasian adults living in Nashville, Tennessee, USA were represented among the donors. Magnetic negative selection was used to enrich CD4+ T cells, after which naive cells were positively selected on CD45RA and the negative fraction became the memory subset. Blood was collected by leukapheresis, and PBMCs were isolated by Ficoll-Histopaque density gradient centrifugation and then cryopreserved in liquid nitrogen vapor phase. Purity and quantity of every magnetically sorted T cell population were checked by analytical flow cytometry. Genomic DNA was isolated from each sorted fraction and quantified by UV absorbance on a Nanodrop 2000c. Beyond this particular receptor, the publication reports: Rarefaction of sorted-subset datasets indicated incomplete sequencing despite the large sequencing depth. Sampling was limited to blood, and TCR repertoires in tissue likely differ from TCR repertoires in blood. Pairwise subsampling indicated that sequencing depth was expected to affect the degree of clonotype sharing among donors. Approximately 4.8% of naive CD4, 3% to 3.5% of naive CD8, 2% to 2.5% of memory CD4, and about 0.4% of memory CD8 clonotypes were shared across several donors. Compared with non-shared clonotypes, the clonotypes found in all four sorted-subset donors had higher generation probabilities. Naive subsets generally had larger estimated clonotype richness than memory subsets did. The genetic and exposure-history diversity represented was limited by the small number of donors.

CDR1 SGHNT and CDR2 YYREEE were looked up in the germline V gene (reference sequence). V is trimmed back by 4 bases and J by 2 bases, and the junction contains 2 bases that no gene match accounts for. Inclusive of the bounding cysteine and phenylalanine, the CDR3 is 14 residues long. The kept DNA is CDR3 alone, 42 bases in frame from the first base. TCR CDR3 regions were amplified from genomic DNA by multiplex PCR using the deep immunoSEQ assay. Extracted genomic DNA from each cell subset was spread evenly across all wells of several immunoSEQ 96-well plates, with each plate serving as a replicate. For sorted subsets, each replicate PCR was loaded with 200 ng genomic DNA, equivalent to about 30,000 T cell genomes. Purified libraries were measured with a Qubit 3.0 fluorometer, size-checked on a Bioanalyzer 2100, and measured again with the KAPA Library Quantification kit. Every immunoSEQ 96-well plate was sequenced on a separate single-read 150-cycle Illumina NextSeq 550 flow cell. From the authors' description of their analysis: Because the immunoSEQ output held only junctional sequences and lacked quality scores, the filtering could not match the filtering applied to full-length reads. To assign V/J genes and CDR3, sequences were annotated using PyIR, a Python wrapper for IgBLAST v1.9, with IMGT germline references. Reads were removed for weak V/J assignments (E-value above 1e-6), missing CDR3, stop codons, out-of-frame junctions, or ambiguous translated residues. V3J clonotypes were defined as sequences sharing the same inferred V gene, J gene, and CDR3 amino acid sequence. Percentage overlap between repertoires was computed as shared unique clonotypes divided by the size of the smaller repertoire. RTK rarefaction, the Chao1 estimator, and Recon v2.1 estimates of unobserved clonotypes were used to assess repertoire richness. For all TCRbeta clonotypes obtained by the gDNA method from a few donors, generation probabilities were computed with OLGA. TCRdb carries this immuneACCESS record with in-frame sequences only. Its versions omit some clonotypes, under half of them owing to an unresolved V gene in the studies checked, with the rest unexplained. V and J calls and clone size follow that table, whereas D and trimming were derived from the DNA. This sample comprises a few million clones, more than 90% of them detected only once. The top ten clones comprise 0.13% of the sample.

Material for sequencing was naive CD4+ T cells sorted from blood. In the paper's terms, the cell subset or site label means: CD45RA+ positively selected. Recombination joined TRBV5-4 with TRBJ2-1, with 8 bases matching TRBD2. The clonotype originates from a man aged 18 to 30 in good health. CDR3 region: CASSRGGTYNEQFF. The DNA is TGTGCCAGCAGCCGCGGGGGGACCTACAATGAGCAGTTCTTC.